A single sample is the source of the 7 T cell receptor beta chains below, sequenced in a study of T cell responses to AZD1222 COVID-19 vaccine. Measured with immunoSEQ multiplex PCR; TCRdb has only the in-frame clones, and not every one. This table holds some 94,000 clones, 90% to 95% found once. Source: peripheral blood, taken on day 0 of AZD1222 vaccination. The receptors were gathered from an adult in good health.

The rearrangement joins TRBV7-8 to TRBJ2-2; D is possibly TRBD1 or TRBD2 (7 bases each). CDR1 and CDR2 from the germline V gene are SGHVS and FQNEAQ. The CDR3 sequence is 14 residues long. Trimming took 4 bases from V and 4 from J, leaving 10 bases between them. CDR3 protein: CASSWEGATGELFF. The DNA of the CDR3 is TGTGCCAGCAGCTGGGAGGGGGCCACCGGGGAGCTGTTTTTT. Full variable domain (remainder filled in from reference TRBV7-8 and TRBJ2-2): GAGVSQSPRYKVAKRGQDVALRCDPISGHVSLFWYQQALGQGPEFLTYFQNEAQLDKSGLPSDRFFAERPEGSVSTLKIQRTQQEDSAVYLCASSWEGATGELFFGEGSRLTVL.

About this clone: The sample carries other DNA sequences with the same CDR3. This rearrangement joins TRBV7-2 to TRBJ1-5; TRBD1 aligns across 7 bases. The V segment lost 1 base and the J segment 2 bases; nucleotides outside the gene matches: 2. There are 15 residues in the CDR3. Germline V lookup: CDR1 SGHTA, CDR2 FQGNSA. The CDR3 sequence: CASSLVGGGNQPQHF. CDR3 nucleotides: TGTGCCAGCAGCTTAGTAGGGGGCGGCAATCAGCCCCAGCATTTT.

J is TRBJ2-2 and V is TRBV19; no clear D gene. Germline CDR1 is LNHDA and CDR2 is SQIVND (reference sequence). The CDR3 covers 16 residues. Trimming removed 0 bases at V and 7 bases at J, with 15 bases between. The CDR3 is CASSIERTVGSGELFF. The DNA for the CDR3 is TGTGCCAGTAGTATAGAGCGGACGGTCGGAAGCGGGGAGCTGTTTTTT.

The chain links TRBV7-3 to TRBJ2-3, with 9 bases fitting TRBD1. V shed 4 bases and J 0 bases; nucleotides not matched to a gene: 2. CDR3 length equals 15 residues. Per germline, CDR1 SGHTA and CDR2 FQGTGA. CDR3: CASSSGTGSTDTQYF. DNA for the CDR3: TGTGCCAGCAGCTCGGGGACAGGGAGCACAGATACGCAGTATTTT.

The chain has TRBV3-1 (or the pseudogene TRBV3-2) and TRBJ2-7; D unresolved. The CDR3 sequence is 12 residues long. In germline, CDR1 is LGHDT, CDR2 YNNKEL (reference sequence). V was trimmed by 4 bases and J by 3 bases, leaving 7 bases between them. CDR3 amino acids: CASSLQSYEQYF. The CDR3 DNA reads TGTGCCAGCAGCCTCCAGAGCTACGAGCAGTACTTC.

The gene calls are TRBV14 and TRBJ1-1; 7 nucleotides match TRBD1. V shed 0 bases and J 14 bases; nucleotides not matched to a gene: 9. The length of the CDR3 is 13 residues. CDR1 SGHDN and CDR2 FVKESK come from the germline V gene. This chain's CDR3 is CASSQDLAPGGFF. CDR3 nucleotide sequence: TGTGCCAGCAGCCAAGACTTAGCCCCAGGGGGGTTCTTT.

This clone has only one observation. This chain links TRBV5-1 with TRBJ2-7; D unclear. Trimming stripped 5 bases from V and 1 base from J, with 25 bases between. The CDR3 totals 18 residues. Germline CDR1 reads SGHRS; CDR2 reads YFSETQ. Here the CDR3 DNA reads TGCGCCAGCAGGAATCCAGGACCTGCGGAATTAAAATCCTACGAGCAGTACTTC. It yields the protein CASRNPGPAELKSYEQYF.